The 9 T cell receptor beta chains below were found in one sample sequenced in a study of blood T cell repertoires in COVID-19. Sequenced by immunoSEQ multiplex PCR; TCRdb stores in-frame clones only, minus some. The sample lists 200,000 to 250,000 clones, 70% to 90% occurring once. Sequenced material: peripheral blood. The receptors stem from a man aged 80 or over with acute or convalescent COVID-19.

The V gene is TRBV11-2, the J gene TRBJ2-2; 9 bases map to TRBD1. V lost 6 bases, J lost 2 bases, and 7 bases stayed unmatched. CDR3 length equals 16 residues. Germline CDR1 reads SGHAT; CDR2 reads FQNNGV. The CDR3 DNA is TGTGCCAGCAGACCACCGGGACAGGGAAACACCGGGGAGCTGTTTTTT. Translation: CASRPPGQGNTGELFF.

The rearrangement links TRBV6-5 to TRBJ2-7, with TRBD1 matching 7 bases. This CDR3 spans 13 amino acids. The germline gives CDR1 MNHEY, CDR2 SVGAGI. J lost 2 bases, V lost 7 bases, and 5 bases had no gene match. As DNA, the CDR3 is TGTGCCAGCACAGGTGACAGGGCCTACGAGCAGTACGTC. Residues: CASTGDRAYEQYV.

This clone has more than one count but fewer than ten. This chain uses TRBV11-1 with TRBJ2-7, with 11 bases fitting TRBD2. In germline, CDR1 is SGHAT, CDR2 FQDESV (reference sequence). The CDR3 has 13 residues. The V and J ends lost 4 bases and 6 bases, in that order; junction bases with no gene match: 2. The CDR3 nucleotides read TGTGCCAGCAGCTCGGGACTAGCGGCCGAGCAGTACGTC. Its translation is CASSSGLAAEQYV.

This chain connects TRBV12-3 or TRBV12-4 to TRBJ1-2, with D uncertain. Trimming stripped 7 bases from V and 7 bases from J, with 10 bases between. There are 11 residues in the CDR3. CDR3 loop: CASTPSLGYTF. The CDR3 DNA is TGTGCCAGCACCCCGTCCCTTGGCTACACCTTC.

The rearrangement links TRBV27 to TRBJ2-7, with 7 bases fitting TRBD1. The J segment lost 2 bases and the V segment lost 5 bases, leaving 9 bases of the junction unmatched. This CDR3 has 15 amino acids. The germline CDR1 and CDR2 sequences are MNHEY and SMNVEV (reference sequence). The CDR3 spells CASSNPGQRPYEQYF. CDR3 in DNA: TGTGCCAGCAGTAATCCGGGACAGCGCCCCTACGAGCAGTACTTC.

V and J are TRBV30 and TRBJ2-7, with 9 nucleotides matching TRBD2. Germline trimming cut 4 bases from V and 3 bases from J; bases unmatched to any gene: 4. The CDR3 spans 13 residues. Germline assignment: CDR1 GTSNPN and CDR2 SVGIG (reference sequence). Written as DNA, the CDR3 is TGTGCCTGGATCAGACTAGCGGACTACGAGCAGTACTTC. The encoded protein is CAWIRLADYEQYF.

This clone has only a few counts. This chain joins TRBV10-1 and TRBJ2-1; 9 bases map to TRBD1. J was trimmed by 0 bases and V by 3 bases; bases with no gene match: 3. Germline V gene sequence: CDR1 WNHNN, CDR2 SYGVQD (reference sequence). CDR3 length: 16 residues. The CDR3 spells CASSDRGQGSYNEQFF. DNA for the CDR3: TGCGCCAGCAGTGACCGGGGACAGGGCTCCTACAATGAGCAGTTCTTC.

V usage is TRBV27 and J usage is TRBJ2-3; a possible D gene is TRBD2 (6 bases). The CDR3 totals 14 residues. CDR1 and CDR2 from the germline V gene are MNHEY and SMNVEV (reference sequence). V shed 6 bases and J shed 6 bases, with 16 bases lying between them. CDR3 protein: CASRGGTLTDTQYF. The CDR3 DNA sequence: TGTGCCAGCAGAGGCGGGACCCTTACGGATACGCAGTATTTT.

This chain joins TRBV29-1 and TRBJ2-7; TRBD1 is a possible D gene (5 bases). CDR1 SQVTM and CDR2 ANQGSEA come from the germline V gene. Trimming shortened V by 4 bases and J by 6 bases, and 10 bases separated the two germline ends. The CDR3 totals 11 residues. The CDR3 bases are TGCAGCGTTGCGCAGGGCCCCGAGCAGTACGTC. This encodes CSVAQGPEQYV.